This is a list of T cell receptor beta chains from one sample in a study of T cell responses to AZD1222 COVID-19 vaccine. Clones were sequenced by immunoSEQ multiplex PCR, and TCRdb holds only the in-frame ones, with some missing. The sample consists of more than 90,000 clones, 88% of them appearing once. This specimen consisted of peripheral blood, obtained 28 days after the second AZD1222 dose. Source of these receptors: an adult who received the AZD1222 COVID-19 vaccine. CDR3s include the opening cysteine and the closing phenylalanine or tryptophan. The D gene is left open where the match is weak. Size is omitted from some rows. Given values are once, few, many or a class for expanded clones.

D	J	size	V	DNA	CDR3
-	TRBJ2-1	-	TRBV5-1	TGCGCCAGCAGCTTGGGTAGGGGCGGGAATGAGCAGTTCTTC	CASSLGRGGNEQFF
-	TRBJ1-5	-	TRBV18	TGTGCCAGCTCACTTGGACCGCTCAATCAGCCCCAGCATTTT	CASSLGPLNQPQHF
TRBD1	TRBJ2-3	-	TRBV5-1	TGCGCCAGCAGCCCAAGACAGGGTTCAGATACGCAGTATTTT	CASSPRQGSDTQYF
-	TRBJ2-5	-	TRBV11-3	TGTGCCAGCAGCTTAGAGGGGGCAGAGACCCAGTACTTC	CASSLEGAETQYF
TRBD2	TRBJ2-3	once	TRBV19	TGTGCCAGTAGGACCCCACTAGCGGGGGCGGATACGCAGTATTTT	CASRTPLAGADTQYF
TRBD1	TRBJ1-6	-	TRBV18	TGTGCCAGCTCACCACTGCAGGGGGGTTCACCCCTCCACTTT	CASSPLQGGSPLHF
-	TRBJ2-5	-	TRBV24-1	TGTGCCACCAGTGACGCCCTCAGGGCAAACCAAGAGACCCAGTACTTC	CATSDALRANQETQYF
-	TRBJ1-1	-	TRBV5-5	TGTGCCAGCAGCTTGGATCGGAACCCTGAAGCTTTCTTT	CASSLDRNPEAFF
TRBD1	TRBJ1-5	few	TRBV6-2/TRBV6-3	TGTGCCAGCAGTTACCACACAGGGGGAGATCAGCCCCAGCATTTT	CASSYHTGGDQPQHF
TRBD2	TRBJ2-7	-	TRBV15	TGTGCCACCAGCAGAGCTAGCGGGAGGGCCGGTATGAGGAACGAGCAGTACTTC	CATSRASGRAGMRNEQYF
-	TRBJ1-5	-	TRBV30	TGTGCCTGGAGTGTGCCTCCAGGGGCGACGCCCCAGCATTTT	CAWSVPPGATPQHF
-	TRBJ1-6	-	TRBV10-3	TGTGCCATCGGATCTCCGGAGTCACCCCTCCACTTT	CAIGSPESPLHF
TRBD2	TRBJ2-1	-	TRBV6-1	TGTGCCAGCAGACGGGGGGGTAACAATGAGCAGTTCTTC	CASRRGGNNEQFF
TRBD2	TRBJ2-2	-	TRBV9	TGTGCCAGCAGCGGTTACGTACTAGCGGGAGAGCACGGGGAGCTGTTTTTT	CASSGYVLAGEHGELFF
TRBD1	TRBJ1-6	-	TRBV3-1/TRBV3-2	TGTGCCAGCAGCCAAAGGACAGGGGGCTCTTCTAGATCACCCCTCCACTTT	CASSQRTGGSSRSPLHF
-	TRBJ1-5	-	TRBV4-3	TGCGCCAGCAGCCAGGGGGTTTGGCAGCCCCAGCATTTT	CASSQGVWQPQHF